This T cell receptor (beta chain) came from a study of T cells after yellow fever vaccination. Conversion of TCR transcripts into cDNA relied on 5'RACE template switching, which added a universal primer site and UMIs. TCRdb processed the 5' RACE reads anew with MiXCR; each CDR3 protein has one entry. The sample has around 600,000 distinct CDR3 sequences; 10% to 15% are singletons. General observations from the study: Although most clonotypes did not, a small share appeared in both CD4 and CD8 compartments.

The CDR3 spans 15 residues. Germline V gene data show CDR1 as KGHSH and CDR2 as LQKENI. The V gene lost 1 base and the J gene lost 0 bases, with 10 bases spanning the gap. About this clonotype itself: No antigen is known for it.

The V gene is TRBV18, the J gene TRBJ2-7; D not resolved. The input for sequencing was PBMCs, taken on the day of the yellow fever booster vaccination. This receptor was identified in a man younger than 45 who received the YFV17D yellow fever vaccine. The CDR3 DNA reads as TGTGCCAGCTCACCACGCCTCGCCCTCTCCTACGAGCAGTACTTC. Translating gives CASSPRLALSYEQYF.